This T cell receptor beta chain came from a study of T-cell memory formation after mild COVID-19 (dated by TCRdb to about 2021). Broadly, across the study: TCR sequence clusters from the two donors were found to be largely donor specific. T-cell clones expanding and contracting after mild COVID-19 in a couple of donors were tracked by longitudinal TCRalpha and TCRbeta repertoire sequencing. Two young, previously healthy adult volunteers made up the cohort, one male and one female. What the study reported, not specific to this receptor: Clones contracting from day 15 to 85 had balanced CD4/CD8 phenotypes, while a second wave expanding from day 15 to 37 was biased towards CD4+. Some responding clones were detected in pre-infection memory, which suggested that pre-existing cross-reactive memory T cells had joined the SARS-CoV-2 response. SARS-CoV-2 specificity of the second-wave clones peaking on day 37 was not confirmed. Only two mild cases were covered by the study, and larger cohorts that include severe cases with pre-infection samples were considered necessary. Contracting CD4+ clones turned up mainly in the CM and EM memory subsets, whereas EMRA was where CD8+ clones were enriched.

Based on the germline V gene, the CDR1 and CDR2 sequences are SGHRS and YFSETQ. Trimming leaves V shorter by 7 bases and J shorter by 5 bases, with the junction holding 11 bases beyond the gene matches. From the cysteine through the phenylalanine, the CDR3 covers 17 amino acids. The read is trimmed to its CDR3 DNA, 51 bases read in frame from base 1. Worth noting for this clonotype: What antigen it recognizes has not been identified. Base quality data are lacking; no much larger clone is found one base away.

Ficoll-Paque density gradient centrifugation was the method used to isolate PBMCs. TCRdb lists the instrument as Illumina NovaSeq 6000. TCRalpha and TCRbeta cDNA libraries were built by 5'RACE with constant-segment primers, adding sample barcodes and unique molecular identifiers. RNA was extracted from every sample with Trizol reagent. Library amplification was performed in two PCR steps, and a second sample barcode and Illumina TruSeq adapters were introduced in the second step. Sequencing of libraries was performed on an Illumina NovaSeq with 2 x 150 bp paired-end reads. The study's processing was this. Demultiplexing of reads and collapsing into UMI-guided consensus sequences were performed with migec v1.2.7. Using mixcr v2.1.11, UMI consensuses were aligned to TRA and TRB V and J templates and then assembled into clonotypes. A clonotype was counted as expanded or contracted only if both edgeR and NoisET called the change significant, with noise models trained on biological replicates. edgeR calls used a false discovery rate-adjusted p below 0.01 and a log2 fold-change threshold of 1. As an exploratory analysis of dynamics, PCA with hierarchical clustering was applied to max-normalized trajectories of the 1000 most abundant clonotypes. The CD4 or CD8 phenotype of responding clones was assigned using the separately sequenced CD4+ and CD8+ repertoires. TCRdb reworked the public reads: Q25 trimming with fastp, MiXCR clone assembly, productive beta chains retained. Rows merge per CDR3 protein into single entries with the most common DNA and genes. None of the V and J calls come from the authors' own analysis; TCRdb made them. In this sample the table shows some 150,000 distinct CDR3 sequences, around 5.8% of which occur a single time. The ten largest make up about 1.9% of the sample.

The sequenced sample was PBMCs or a T cell subset sorted from them (not recorded which). The clonotype was recovered from an adult woman who had mild COVID-19 (a few samples of this study predate the infection). The sample titles of this study are shuffled in the database, so cell type and time point are left out; the donor was told from shared clones. The chain joins TRBV5-1 to TRBJ2-2, with 13 central nucleotides matching TRBD2. DNA sequence: TGCGCCAGCGCCCTGGAGAGACTAGCGGGGGGAACCGGGGAGCTGTTTTTT. The translation is CASALERLAGGTGELFF.